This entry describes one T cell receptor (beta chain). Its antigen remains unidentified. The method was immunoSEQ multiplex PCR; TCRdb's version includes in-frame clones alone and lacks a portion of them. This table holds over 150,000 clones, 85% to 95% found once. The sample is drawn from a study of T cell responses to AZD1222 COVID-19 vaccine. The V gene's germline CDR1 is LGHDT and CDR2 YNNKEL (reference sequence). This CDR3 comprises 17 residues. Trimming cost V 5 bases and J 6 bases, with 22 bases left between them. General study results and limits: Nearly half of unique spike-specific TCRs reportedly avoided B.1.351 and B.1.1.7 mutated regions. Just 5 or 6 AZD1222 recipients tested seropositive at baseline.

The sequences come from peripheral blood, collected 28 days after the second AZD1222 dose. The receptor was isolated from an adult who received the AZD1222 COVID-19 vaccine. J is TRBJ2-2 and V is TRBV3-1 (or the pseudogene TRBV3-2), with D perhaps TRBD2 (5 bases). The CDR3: CASSAYEGTRFSGELFF. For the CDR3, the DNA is TGTGCCAGCAGCGCCTACGAGGGTACTAGGTTTTCCGGGGAGCTGTTTTTT.